Detailed here is one T cell receptor beta chain. Its antigen is unknown. Sequenced by immunoSEQ multiplex PCR; TCRdb stores in-frame clones only, minus some. The table lists about 17,000 clones, around 80% of them singletons. The data are from a study of OX40 agonist ivuxolimab in advanced cancers. Study-wide results and limits: Patients who responded partially at 0.1-3.0 mg/kg showed clonal expansion ranking among the lowest.

The sample was CD4+ or CD8+ T cells sorted from blood, taken in a trial of the OX40 agonist ivuxolimab. The clonotype comes from an adult with an advanced solid tumor such as melanoma, head and neck, liver or kidney cancer.

The CDR3 is CASSRALVPYEQYF. The CDR3 DNA reads TGTGCCAGCAGCCGTGCACTAGTCCCCTACGAGCAGTACTTC. The chain uses TRBV13 and TRBJ2-7; TRBD2 is a possible D gene (5 bases). Germline loops: CDR1 PRHDT, CDR2 FYEKMQ (reference sequence). V was cut by 5 bases and J by 2 bases, with 13 bases left in between. CDR3 size: 14 residues.